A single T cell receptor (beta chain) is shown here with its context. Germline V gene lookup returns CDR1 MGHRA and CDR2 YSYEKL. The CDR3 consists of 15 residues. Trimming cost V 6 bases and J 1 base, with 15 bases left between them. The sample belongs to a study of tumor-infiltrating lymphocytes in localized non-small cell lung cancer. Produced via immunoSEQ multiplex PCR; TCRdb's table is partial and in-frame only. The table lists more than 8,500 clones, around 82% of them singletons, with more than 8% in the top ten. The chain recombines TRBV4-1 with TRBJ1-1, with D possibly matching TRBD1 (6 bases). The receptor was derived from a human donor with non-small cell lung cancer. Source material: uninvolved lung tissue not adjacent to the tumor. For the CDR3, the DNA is TGCGCCAGCAGACGAGGTGGACAGACGAACACTGAAGCTTTCTTT. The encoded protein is CASRRGGQTNTEAFF.